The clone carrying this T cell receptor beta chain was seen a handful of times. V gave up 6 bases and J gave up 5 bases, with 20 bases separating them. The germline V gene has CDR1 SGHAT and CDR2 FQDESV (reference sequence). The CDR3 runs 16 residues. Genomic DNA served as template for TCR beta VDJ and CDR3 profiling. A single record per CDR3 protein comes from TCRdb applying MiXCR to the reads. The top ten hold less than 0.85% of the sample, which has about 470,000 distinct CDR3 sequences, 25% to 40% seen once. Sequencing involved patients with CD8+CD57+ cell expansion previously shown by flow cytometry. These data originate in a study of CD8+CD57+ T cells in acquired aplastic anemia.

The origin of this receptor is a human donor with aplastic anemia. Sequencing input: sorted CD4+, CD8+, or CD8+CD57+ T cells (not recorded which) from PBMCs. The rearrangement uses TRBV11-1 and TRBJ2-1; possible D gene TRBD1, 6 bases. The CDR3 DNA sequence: TGTGCCAGCAGAGTCCTTGGAGTCAGGGGTAACAATGAGCAGTTCTTC. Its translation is CASRVLGVRGNNEQFF.